This T cell receptor beta chain was sequenced for a study of cytomegalovirus exposure and HLA in healthy donors. In the study overall: Some 85 million unique TCRs from HLA-typed donors were held in an early data release.

Amplification used 60 Vbeta primers and 13 Jbeta primers. Original methodology: Tens of millions of unique TCR beta chains, roughly 11 million shared, were counted in a later analysis. TCRdb keeps only in-frame clones here, not all; method: immunoSEQ multiplex PCR. D and trimming were read from the DNA, whereas the V and J calls and clone size are those reported in that table. The table shows some 200,000 clones, with over 70% occurring only once. This clone was observed a few times. The TCR comes from a woman aged 55-75 years in good health and CMV-seropositive. Input material: PBMCs.

The DNA for the CDR3 is TGTGCCAGCAGCCTACGGGACAACTCCTACGAGCAGTACTTC. It codes for CASSLRDNSYEQYF. V gene TRBV7-8 combines with J gene TRBJ2-7; a possible D gene is TRBD1 (6 bases). Germline V gives CDR1 SGHVS, CDR2 FQNEAQ. The CDR3 has 14 amino acids. Trimming took off 5 bases at V and 0 bases at J, with 11 bases between the two ends.